Listed here are 28 T cell receptor beta chains from one sample, sequenced in a study of shared clonotypes between healthy human individuals. Assay: immunoSEQ multiplex PCR; the TCRdb copy retains only in-frame clones and omits some. The data show about 2 million clones, roughly 94% seen once. Sequencing input: naive CD4+ T cells sorted from blood. Stated subset: CD45RA+ positively selected. The receptors here all came from a man aged 18 to 30 in good health.

CDR3 sequence: CASSLGRGTDTQYF. In DNA form, the CDR3 reads TGTGCCAGCAGTTTGGGCAGGGGGACAGATACGCAGTATTTT. The chain is built from TRBV6-5 and TRBJ2-3, with 7 bases fitting TRBD1. CDR1 MNHEY and CDR2 SVGAGI come from the germline V gene. This CDR3 is built from 14 residues. V shed 4 bases, J shed 3 bases, and the junction held 4 bases outside the gene matches.

This chain links TRBV6-5 with TRBJ2-7, with D possibly TRBD2 on 7 matching bases. Trimming took off 6 bases at V and 3 bases at J, with 18 bases between the two ends. The CDR3 extends over 15 amino acids. In germline, CDR1 is MNHEY, CDR2 SVGAGI. Here the CDR3 reads CASSPGGGGVYEQYF. As DNA, the CDR3 is TGTGCCAGCAGCCCGGGGGGAGGGGGAGTCTACGAGCAGTACTTC.

The chain recombines TRBV5-1 with TRBJ1-2; TRBD1 aligns across 7 bases. This CDR3 spans 16 amino acids. V lost 5 bases to trimming and J lost 4 bases; unmatched junction nucleotides: 14. Germline V gene data show CDR1 as SGHRS and CDR2 as YFSETQ. The CDR3 sequence: CASSTRTGPAVYGYTF. The CDR3 DNA follows: TGCGCCAGCAGTACTAGGACAGGTCCGGCGGTCTATGGCTACACCTTC.

The V and J genes are TRBV6-1 and TRBJ1-6; tentatively, D is TRBD1 (5 bases). Germline V gene sequence: CDR1 MNHNS, CDR2 SASEGT. Trimming removed 10 bases from V and 9 bases from J, with 19 bases in between. The CDR3 extends over 14 amino acids. Here the CDR3 reads CATGGSSGSSPLHF. Here the CDR3 DNA reads TGTGCCACCGGGGGATCGAGTGGTAGTTCACCCCTCCACTTT.

This chain uses TRBV13 with TRBJ2-1, with 12 bases fitting TRBD2. The CDR3 covers 14 residues. CDR1 PRHDT and CDR2 FYEKMQ come from the germline V gene (reference sequence). J gave up 7 bases and V 7 bases, and 5 bases lay outside the gene matches. CDR3 DNA sequence: TGTGCCAGCATCCTAGCGGGGGGGCGAAATGAGCAGTTCTTC. Amino acid sequence: CASILAGGRNEQFF. Full variable domain (rest looked up from reference TRBV13 and TRBJ2-1): AAGVIQSPRHLIKEKRETATLKCYPIPRHDTVYWYQQGPGQDPQFLISFYEKMQSDKGSIPDRFSAQQFSDYHSELNMSSLELGDSALYFCASILAGGRNEQFFGPGTRLTVL.

This clone showed up just once. This chain joins TRBV4-1 and TRBJ2-2; 8 bases align to TRBD1. The CDR3 contains 14 residues. The germline V gene has CDR1 MGHRA and CDR2 YSYEKL. V dropped 3 bases and J dropped 8; count of bases not matched to a gene: 5. As DNA, the CDR3 is TGCGCCAGCAGCCACCCCGACAGGGGTGGGGAGCTGTTTTTT. The encoded protein is CASSHPDRGGELFF.

V and J are TRBV5-6 and TRBJ2-7; no clear D gene. In germline, CDR1 is SGHDT, CDR2 YYEEEE. This CDR3 contains 16 residues. V was pared by 0 bases and J by 1 base, with 14 bases between. DNA for the CDR3: TGTGCCAGCAGCTTGGGGCTCGCATCGGTATCCTACGAGCAGTACTTC. Amino acids: CASSLGLASVSYEQYF. Supplemented by reference TRBV5-6 and TRBJ2-7, the full variable domain reads DAGVTQSPTHLIKTRGQQVTLRCSPKSGHDTVSWYQQALGQGPQFIFQYYEEEERQRGNFPDRFSGHQFPNYSSELNVNALLLGDSALYLCASSLGLASVSYEQYFGPGTRLTVT.

The J gene is TRBJ1-5, the V gene TRBV19; perhaps TRBD1 as D (5 bases). Trimming cost V 7 bases and J 4 bases, with 17 bases left between them. Looked up from germline, CDR1 is LNHDA and CDR2 is SQIVND (reference sequence). CDR3 length: 15 amino acids. The CDR3 loop is CASTPDNFLNQPQHF. The CDR3 DNA follows: TGTGCCAGTACCCCGGACAATTTCCTGAATCAGCCCCAGCATTTT.

The chain carries TRBV7-9 and TRBJ1-2; D is uncertain. Germline V gene sequence: CDR1 SEHNR, CDR2 FQNEAQ (reference sequence). This CDR3 has 16 amino acids. With 5 bases removed from V and 5 bases from J, the gap between germline ends came to 21 bases. The CDR3 coding sequence is TGTGCCAGCAGCCCCACTAGGTGGAATCCGGGATATGGCTACACCTTC. The encoded protein is CASSPTRWNPGYGYTF.

The rearrangement joins TRBV10-3 to TRBJ2-5; 7 bases align to TRBD1. The last part of the DNA fits TRBJ2-7 better; the J call may be wrong. The CDR3 is 15 amino acids. CDR1 and CDR2 from the germline V gene are ENHRY and SYGVKD. In nucleotides, the CDR3 is TGTGCCATCAGTGGTGGGGACAGCCCTTCCTACGAGCAGTACTTC. It specifies CAISGGDSPSYEQYF.

In regard to this clone: This may come from a read error, since a much larger clone is one base off. The CDR3 protein is CAGSGTIAGGPHEQYF. The CDR3 DNA reads TGCGCCGGCAGTGGGACCATAGCGGGGGGGCCGCACGAGCAGTACTTC. The J gene is TRBJ2-7, the V gene TRBV10-2; 11 bases line up with TRBD2. The germline gives CDR1 WSHSY, CDR2 SAAADI. CDR3 length equals 16 residues.

J is TRBJ1-6 and V is TRBV5-1; 7 bases line up with TRBD1. CDR1 is SGHRS, CDR2 YFSETQ, per germline. This CDR3 is built from 16 residues. The V gene end was trimmed by 4 bases and the J gene end by 0 bases; junction bases not matched to a gene: 4. DNA of the CDR3: TGCGCCAGCAGCGTGACAGGGAGCTCCTATAATTCACCCCTCCACTTT. Amino acid sequence: CASSVTGSSYNSPLHF.

V is TRBV18 and J is TRBJ1-1; D call uncertain. Germline V lookup: CDR1 KGHSH, CDR2 LQKENI. V was clipped by 1 base and J by 5 bases, with 11 bases between them. There are 14 residues in the CDR3. CDR3 protein: CASSPLILRTEAFF. The CDR3 region has the DNA TGTGCCAGCTCACCACTTATTTTGAGGACTGAAGCTTTCTTT.

The chain's CDR3 is CASSPQGYDGAGELFF. The CDR3 DNA follows: TGCGCCAGCAGCCCACAGGGTTATGACGGGGCCGGGGAGCTGTTTTTT. This sequence joins TRBV5-1 and TRBJ2-2, with D possibly being TRBD1 (6 bases). Germline CDR1 SGHRS, CDR2 YFSETQ. The germline V and J ends were trimmed by 4 bases and 6 bases, with 19 bases remaining between them. The CDR3 is 16 residues long.

The CDR3, as DNA: TGTGCCATCAGTGAGGCGACAGCGCTCTATGGCTACACCTTC. Protein product: CAISEATALYGYTF. V gene TRBV10-3 combines with J gene TRBJ1-2, with D possibly being TRBD1 (5 bases). The germline gives CDR1 ENHRY, CDR2 SYGVKD. CDR3 length: 14 amino acids. V was cut by 2 bases and J by 4 bases, with 11 bases left in between.

Comment on this clone: This specimen includes other DNA sequences encoding the same CDR3. The chain employs TRBV6-5 and TRBJ2-5, with TRBD2 matching over 7 bases. Germline CDR1 reads MNHEY; CDR2 reads SVGAGI. J was trimmed by 5 bases and V by 0 bases; bases with no gene match: 3. The CDR3 is made up of 14 amino acids. In nucleotides, the CDR3 is TGTGCCAGCAGTTACTCGGGGGGGAAGGAGACCCAGTACTTC. Amino acid sequence: CASSYSGGKETQYF.

The chain employs TRBV28 and TRBJ2-7; 8 nucleotides agree with TRBD1. The V and J ends lost 3 bases and 7 bases, in that order; junction bases with no gene match: 11. This CDR3 spans 15 amino acids. The germline CDR1 and CDR2 sequences are MDHEN and SYDVKM. The CDR3 protein is CASSLWAGGAEEQYF. The DNA of the CDR3 is TGTGCCAGCAGTTTGTGGGCAGGGGGCGCGGAAGAGCAGTACTTC. The full variable domain, completed using reference TRBV28 and TRBJ2-7, is DVKVTQSSRYLVKRTGEKVFLECVQDMDHENMFWYRQDPGLGLRLIYFSYDVKMKEKGDIPEGYSVSREKKERFSLILESASTNQTSMYLCASSLWAGGAEEQYFGPGTRLTVT.

In this sample, this clone turned up once. CDR3 sequence: CASSRTGFSYGYTF. The CDR3 DNA reads TGTGCCAGCAGCCGGACAGGGTTTAGCTATGGCTACACCTTC. The chain uses TRBV11-2 and TRBJ1-2; 8 bases map to TRBD1. The germline gives CDR1 SGHAT, CDR2 FQNNGV. The CDR3 runs 14 residues. Trimming at V came to 5 bases and at J to 4 bases, leaving 6 bases not matched to a gene.

In regard to this clone: Within the sample, other DNA sequences also encode this same CDR3. The V and J genes are TRBV2 and TRBJ1-2; TRBD1 agrees at 8 bases. Germline trimming cut 4 bases from V and 0 bases from J; bases unmatched to any gene: 1. This CDR3 is 14 amino acids long. The germline V gene has CDR1 SNHLY and CDR2 FYNNEI. CDR3 nucleotides: TGTGCCAGCAGTGGACAGGGGACTAACTATGGCTACACCTTC. Protein: CASSGQGTNYGYTF.

The rearrangement uses TRBV28 and TRBJ2-4; 10 bases fit TRBD1. The CDR3 contains 15 residues. The V gene end was trimmed by 5 bases and the J gene end by 1 base; junction bases not matched to a gene: 2. In germline, CDR1 is MDHEN, CDR2 SYDVKM. The CDR3 DNA sequence: TGTGCCAGCAGTACGGACAGGGGGGCCAAAAACATTCAGTACTTC. It is translated as CASSTDRGAKNIQYF.

J is TRBJ1-1 and V is TRBV19; 7 bases are a match to TRBD1. Germline trimming cut 6 bases from V and 0 bases from J; bases unmatched to any gene: 4. CDR3 length: 14 amino acids. Germline values: CDR1 LNHDA, CDR2 SQIVND (reference sequence). CDR3 protein: CASRPDRVNTEAFF. The CDR3 DNA reads TGTGCCAGTAGACCCGACAGGGTGAACACTGAAGCTTTCTTT. Full variable domain (outside the CDR3, taken from reference TRBV19 and TRBJ1-1): DGGITQSPKYLFRKEGQNVTLSCEQNLNHDAMYWYRQDPGQGLRLIYYSQIVNDFQKGDIAEGYSVSREKKESFPLTVTSAQKNPTAFYLCASRPDRVNTEAFFGQGTRLTVV.

Comment on this clone: Other nucleotide sequences from this sample produce the same CDR3. The chain is built from TRBV29-1 and TRBJ2-7; D gene unclear. Germline CDR1 reads SQVTM; CDR2 reads ANQGSEA. The CDR3 is 13 residues long. The V and J ends lost 4 bases and 1 base respectively, with 11 bases between them. CDR3 sequence (DNA): TGCAGCGTTGCACAGAGGATTTCCTACGAGCAGTACTTC. The encoded protein is CSVAQRISYEQYF.

The J gene is TRBJ2-7, the V gene TRBV12-5; 10 nucleotides match TRBD2. The V gene end was trimmed by 0 bases and the J gene end by 7 bases; junction bases not matched to a gene: 15. CDR1 is LGHNT and CDR2 is FRNRAP in the germline V gene. There are 18 residues in the CDR3. The CDR3 here is CASGLVPSAGGPVWEQYF. Written as DNA, the CDR3 is TGTGCTAGTGGTTTGGTACCTTCAGCGGGAGGGCCCGTTTGGGAGCAGTACTTC.

The gene calls are TRBV6-5 and TRBJ1-5; D gene ambiguous. The CDR3 loop spans 13 amino acids. CDR1 is MNHEY, CDR2 SVGAGI, per germline. With 2 bases removed from V and 4 bases from J, the gap between germline ends came to 6 bases. CDR3 coding DNA: TGTGCCAGCAGTTACGGATGGAATCAGCCCCAGCATTTT. Encoded protein: CASSYGWNQPQHF.

This chain uses TRBV9 with TRBJ2-2, with 10 nucleotides matching TRBD1. V shed 5 bases, J shed 5 bases, and the junction held 6 bases outside the gene matches. The V gene's germline CDR1 is SGDLS and CDR2 YYNGEE. The CDR3 runs 15 residues. For the CDR3, the DNA is TGTGCCAGCAGAGGGACAGGGGCAGAGACCGGGGAGCTGTTTTTT. As protein: CASRGTGAETGELFF.

The genes are TRBV5-1 and TRBJ2-3; D is tentatively TRBD1 or TRBD2 (5 bases each). CDR1 is SGHRS, CDR2 YFSETQ, per germline. Trimming cost V 3 bases and J 2 bases, with 10 bases left between them. The length of the CDR3 is 14 residues. CDR3 sequence: CASSSGTTTDTQYF. As DNA, the CDR3 is TGCGCCAGCAGCTCCGGGACGACCACAGATACGCAGTATTTT. Full variable domain (missing parts from reference TRBV5-1 and TRBJ2-3): KAGVTQTPRYLIKTRGQQVTLSCSPISGHRSVSWYQQTPGQGLQFLFEYFSETQRNKGNFPGRFSGRQFSNSRSEMNVSTLELGDSALYLCASSSGTTTDTQYFGPGTRLTVL.

The rearrangement joins TRBV27 to TRBJ2-7, with D unclear. From germline, CDR1 is MNHEY and CDR2 SMNVEV (reference sequence). This CDR3 comprises 12 residues. Trimming took 6 bases from V and 8 from J, leaving 14 bases between them. This CDR3 reads CASSPGPWQQYF. The CDR3 region has the DNA TGTGCCAGCAGCCCCGGACCCTGGCAGCAGTACTTC.

This rearrangement joins TRBV9 to TRBJ1-1; no reliable D call. The CDR3 totals 14 residues. V lost 0 bases and J 7 bases, leaving 13 bases between the germline ends. Germline V gives CDR1 SGDLS, CDR2 YYNGEE. The DNA of the CDR3 is TGTGCCAGCAGCGTAGATGGAGGAAATGGTGAAGCTTTCTTT. Its translation: CASSVDGGNGEAFF.